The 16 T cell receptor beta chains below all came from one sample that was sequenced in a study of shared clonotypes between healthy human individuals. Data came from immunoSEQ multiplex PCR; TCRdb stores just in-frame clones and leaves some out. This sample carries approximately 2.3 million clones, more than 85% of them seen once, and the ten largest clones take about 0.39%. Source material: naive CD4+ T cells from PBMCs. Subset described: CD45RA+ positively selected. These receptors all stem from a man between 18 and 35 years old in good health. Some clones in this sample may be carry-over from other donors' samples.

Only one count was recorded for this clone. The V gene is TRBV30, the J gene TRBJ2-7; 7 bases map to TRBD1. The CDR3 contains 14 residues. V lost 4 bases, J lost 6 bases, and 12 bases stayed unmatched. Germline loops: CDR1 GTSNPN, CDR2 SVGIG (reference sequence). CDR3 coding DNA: TGTGCCTGGAACAAGGGACAGCCCCAGGCCGAGCAGTACTTC. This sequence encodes CAWNKGQPQAEQYF.

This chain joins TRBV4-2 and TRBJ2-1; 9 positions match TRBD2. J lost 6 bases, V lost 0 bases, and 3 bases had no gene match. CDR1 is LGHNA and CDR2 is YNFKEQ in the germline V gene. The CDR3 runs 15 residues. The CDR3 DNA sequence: TGTGCCAGCAGCCAAGATCTAGCGGGGTTCAATGAGCAGTTCTTC. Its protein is CASSQDLAGFNEQFF.

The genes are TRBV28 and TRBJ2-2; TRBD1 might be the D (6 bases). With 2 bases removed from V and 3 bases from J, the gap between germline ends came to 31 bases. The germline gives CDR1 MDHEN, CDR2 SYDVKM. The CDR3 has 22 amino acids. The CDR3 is CASSLLRLGLGATSSDTGELFF. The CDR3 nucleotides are TGTGCCAGCAGTTTACTCCGGTTGGGTTTGGGGGCGACGTCTTCGGACACCGGGGAGCTGTTTTTT.

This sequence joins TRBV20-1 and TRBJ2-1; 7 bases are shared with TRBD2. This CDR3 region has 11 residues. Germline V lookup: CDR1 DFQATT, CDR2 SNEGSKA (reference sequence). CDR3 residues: CGAGIYNEQFF. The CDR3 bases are TGCGGAGCGGGAATTTACAATGAGCAGTTCTTC.

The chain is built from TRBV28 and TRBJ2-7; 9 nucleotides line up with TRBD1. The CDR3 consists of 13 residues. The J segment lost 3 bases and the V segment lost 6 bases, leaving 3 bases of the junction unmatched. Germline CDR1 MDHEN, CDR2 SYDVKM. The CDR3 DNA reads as TGTGCCAGCAGCGACAGGGGGAGCTACGAGCAGTACTTC. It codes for CASSDRGSYEQYF.

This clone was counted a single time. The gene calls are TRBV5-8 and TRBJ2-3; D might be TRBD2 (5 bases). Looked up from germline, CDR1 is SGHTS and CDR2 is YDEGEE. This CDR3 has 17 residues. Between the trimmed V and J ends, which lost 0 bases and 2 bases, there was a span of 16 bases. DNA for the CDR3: TGTGCCAGCAGCTTGGCCACCGGCGGGCGGGCCACAGATACGCAGTATTTT. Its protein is CASSLATGGRATDTQYF.

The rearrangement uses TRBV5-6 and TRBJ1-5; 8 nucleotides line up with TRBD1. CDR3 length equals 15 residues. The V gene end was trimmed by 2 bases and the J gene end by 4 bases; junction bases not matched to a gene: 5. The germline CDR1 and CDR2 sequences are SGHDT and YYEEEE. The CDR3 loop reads CASSFGQGYNQPQHF. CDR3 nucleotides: TGTGCCAGCAGCTTCGGACAGGGTTATAATCAGCCCCAGCATTTT.

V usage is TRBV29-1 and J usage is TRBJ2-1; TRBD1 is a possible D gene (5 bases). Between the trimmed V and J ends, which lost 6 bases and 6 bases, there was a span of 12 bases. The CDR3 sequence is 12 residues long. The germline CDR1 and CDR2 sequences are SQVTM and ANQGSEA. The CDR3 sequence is CSVADRSNEQFF. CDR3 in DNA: TGCAGCGTGGCCGACAGATCCAATGAGCAGTTCTTC.

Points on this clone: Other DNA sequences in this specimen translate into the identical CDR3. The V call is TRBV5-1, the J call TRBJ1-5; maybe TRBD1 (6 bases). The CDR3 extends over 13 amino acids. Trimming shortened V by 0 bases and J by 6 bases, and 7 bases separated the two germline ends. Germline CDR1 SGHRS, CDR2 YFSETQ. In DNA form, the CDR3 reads TGCGCCAGCAGCTTGGAGGGGGTTCAGCCCCAGCATTTT. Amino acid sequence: CASSLEGVQPQHF.

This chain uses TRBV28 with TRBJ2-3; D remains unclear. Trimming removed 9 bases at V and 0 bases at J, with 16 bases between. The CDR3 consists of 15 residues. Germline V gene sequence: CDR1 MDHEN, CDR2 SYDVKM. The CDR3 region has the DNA TGTGCCAGTATGGACCGGCGGCCTAGCACAGATACGCAGTATTTT. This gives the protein CASMDRRPSTDTQYF. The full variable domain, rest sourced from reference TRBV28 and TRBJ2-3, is DVKVTQSSRYLVKRTGEKVFLECVQDMDHENMFWYRQDPGLGLRLIYFSYDVKMKEKGDIPEGYSVSREKKERFSLILESASTNQTSMYLCASMDRRPSTDTQYFGPGTRLTVL.

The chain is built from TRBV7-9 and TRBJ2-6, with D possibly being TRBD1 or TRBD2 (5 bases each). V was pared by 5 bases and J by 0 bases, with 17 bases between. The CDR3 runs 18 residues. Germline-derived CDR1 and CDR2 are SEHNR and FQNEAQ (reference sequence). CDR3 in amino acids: CASSRGRVKYSGANVLTF. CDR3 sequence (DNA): TGTGCCAGCAGCCGGGGCAGGGTAAAATACTCTGGGGCCAACGTCCTGACTTTC.

The CDR3 region is CSARGRFRDGYTF. The DNA of the CDR3 is TGCAGCGCTAGGGGGCGGTTCAGAGATGGCTACACCTTC. J is TRBJ1-2 and V is TRBV29-1; 7 bases agree with TRBD1. The V gene's germline CDR1 is SQVTM and CDR2 ANQGSEA. The CDR3 is 13 amino acids. The ends lost 7 bases at V and 6 bases at J; junction bases unmatched: 11.

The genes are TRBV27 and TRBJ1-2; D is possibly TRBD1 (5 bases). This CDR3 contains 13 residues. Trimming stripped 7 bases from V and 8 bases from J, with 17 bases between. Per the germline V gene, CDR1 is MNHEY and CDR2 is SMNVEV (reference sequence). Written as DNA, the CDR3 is TGTGCCAGCACCAATTGGGGCGTGGGAGGCTACACCTTC. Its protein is CASTNWGVGGYTF.

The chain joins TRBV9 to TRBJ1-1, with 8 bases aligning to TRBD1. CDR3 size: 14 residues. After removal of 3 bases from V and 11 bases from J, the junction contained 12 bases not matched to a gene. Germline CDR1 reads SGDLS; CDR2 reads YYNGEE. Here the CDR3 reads CASSAGQAGREAFF. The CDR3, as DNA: TGTGCCAGCAGCGCGGGACAGGCAGGGAGGGAGGCTTTCTTT.

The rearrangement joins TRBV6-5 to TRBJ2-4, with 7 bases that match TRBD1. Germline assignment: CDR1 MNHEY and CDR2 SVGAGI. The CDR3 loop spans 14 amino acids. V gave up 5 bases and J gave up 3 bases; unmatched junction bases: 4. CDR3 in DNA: TGTGCCAGCAGTAAAGGACAGGTCAAAAACATTCAGTACTTC. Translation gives CASSKGQVKNIQYF.

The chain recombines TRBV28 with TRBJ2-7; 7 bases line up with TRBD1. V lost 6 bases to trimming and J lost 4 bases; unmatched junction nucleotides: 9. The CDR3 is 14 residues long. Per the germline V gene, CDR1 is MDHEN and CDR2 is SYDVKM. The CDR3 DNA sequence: TGTGCCAGCAGGCCGGCCGGGACAGCTTACGAGCAGTACTTC. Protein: CASRPAGTAYEQYF. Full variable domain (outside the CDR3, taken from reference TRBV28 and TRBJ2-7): DVKVTQSSRYLVKRTGEKVFLECVQDMDHENMFWYRQDPGLGLRLIYFSYDVKMKEKGDIPEGYSVSREKKERFSLILESASTNQTSMYLCASRPAGTAYEQYFGPGTRLTVT.